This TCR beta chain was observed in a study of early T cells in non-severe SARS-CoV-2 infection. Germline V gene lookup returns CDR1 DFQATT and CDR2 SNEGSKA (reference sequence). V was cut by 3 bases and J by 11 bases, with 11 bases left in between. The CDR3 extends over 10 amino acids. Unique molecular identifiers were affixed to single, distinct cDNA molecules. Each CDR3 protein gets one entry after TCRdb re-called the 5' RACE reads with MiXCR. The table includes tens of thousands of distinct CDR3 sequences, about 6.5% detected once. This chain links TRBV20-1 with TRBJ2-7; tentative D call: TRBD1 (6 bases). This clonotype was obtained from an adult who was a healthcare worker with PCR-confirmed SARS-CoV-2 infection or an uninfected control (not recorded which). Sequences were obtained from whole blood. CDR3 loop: CSASRDMEYF. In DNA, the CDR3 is TGCAGTGCTAGCCGGGACATGGAGTACTTC.